This paragraph reports one TCR beta chain. Its target antigen remains unknown. There are no base qualities to consult, and no much larger clone falls within one base. The donors were six healthy women who made up three monozygous twin pairs. Each of the three twin pairs had been raised together, and the twins in each pair were thought likely to have encountered the same infectious agents and vaccines. TCR cDNA libraries were prepared from RNA that was isolated from peripheral blood mononuclear cells. The source of the sample is a study of identical twins' blood T cells (dated by TCRdb to 2012 to 2014). Turning to the overall study: The approximately twelve libraries, six for the alpha chain and six for the beta chain, yielded roughly 51 million Illumina reads in total. To assess how genetics influences repertoire formation, the study used next-generation sequencing to compare the TCR alpha and beta chain repertoires of three pairs of monozygous twins. On the study overall, not on this receptor specifically: Twin pairs were reported to be markedly more alike in V gene usage than unrelated donors were, even when looking at non-selected out-of-frame TCRbeta clonotypes. The study stated that the proposed role of the TCRalpha J segment in MHC recognition during thymic selection needs to be validated by independent studies. Environmental influences could not be excluded as an explanation for twin similarity, since twins were reared together. Among the most abundant TCRbeta clonotypes, more CDR3 sequences were shared by each donor with her twin than with unrelated donors. How many CDR3 clonotypes two donors shared depended mainly on the product of their cloneset sizes, and the twins did not clearly stray from this trend.

The CDR3 sequence holds 14 residues, the cysteine and phenylalanine included. Only the CDR3 region is kept as DNA, spanning 42 bases read in frame from base 1. CDR1 ENHRY and CDR2 SYGVKD were looked up in the germline V gene. V is cut back by 6 bases and J by 4 bases, with 6 bases in the junction unmatched. The library was made by 5' RACE. This sample was sequenced with an Illumina Genome Analyzer IIx. The RNA-based TCR cDNA libraries were made using a previously described protocol that was modified in several ways. To prevent cross-contamination, sample-specific barcodes were added to both ends of each TCR cDNA library during cDNA synthesis and amplification. The paper's processing steps were these. Each individual had between about 95,000 and nearly 550,000 identified clonotypes, and each library contained roughly 2.2 to 3.6 million CDR3-containing reads. After reads with improper barcode index combinations were thrown out, a cloneset for each library was built using the MiTCR software. During the assembly of CDR3 clonotypes by MiTCR, low-quality reads were filtered or rescued and PCR and sequencing errors were corrected. Artificial out-of-frame clonotypes were removed by being mapped to in-frame sequences, with one indel in the CDR3 allowed. V and J gene usage similarity between donors was measured as Jensen-Shannon divergence divided by mean entropy. In TCRdb, the public reads were trimmed at Q25 with fastp and aligned with MiXCR, with productive beta chains retained. Identical CDR3 protein sequences are pooled into one entry, listed with their most common genes and DNA. TCRdb, not the original authors, processed these V and J calls. The sample profile shows a few hundred thousand distinct CDR3 sequences; under 30% of them were found once. Roughly 5.5% of the sample comes from the top ten.

The specimen was PBMCs. The chain was built from TRBV10-3 and TRBJ2-7; 10 junctional bases match TRBD2. The sequence derives from a woman aged 18-55 years in good health. Here is the DNA: TGTGCCATCAGGCTAGCGGGAGCTGCGTACGAGCAGTACTTC. The translation is CAIRLAGAAYEQYF.